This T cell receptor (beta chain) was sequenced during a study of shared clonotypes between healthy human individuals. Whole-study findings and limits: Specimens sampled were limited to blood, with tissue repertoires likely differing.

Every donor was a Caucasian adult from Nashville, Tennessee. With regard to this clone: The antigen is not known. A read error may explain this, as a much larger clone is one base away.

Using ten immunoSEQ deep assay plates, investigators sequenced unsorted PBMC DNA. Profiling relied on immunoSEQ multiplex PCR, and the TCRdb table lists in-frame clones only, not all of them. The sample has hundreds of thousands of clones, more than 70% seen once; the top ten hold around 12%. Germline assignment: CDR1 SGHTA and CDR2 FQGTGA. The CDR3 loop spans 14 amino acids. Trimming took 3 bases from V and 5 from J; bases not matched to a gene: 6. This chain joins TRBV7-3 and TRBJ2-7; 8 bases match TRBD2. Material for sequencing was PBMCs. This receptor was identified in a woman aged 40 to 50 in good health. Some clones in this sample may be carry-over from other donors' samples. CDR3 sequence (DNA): TGTGCCAGCAGCTTCGGGGGGGCGCTCAACGAGCAGTACTTC. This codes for CASSFGGALNEQYF.